This T cell receptor beta chain originates from a study of T-cell memory formation after mild COVID-19. Study-level findings and limits: Clones shrinking from day 15 to 85 showed even CD4/CD8 mixes; later expanders tilted CD4+. Certain responding clones were present in pre-infection memory, suggesting participation of cross-reactive memory. Largely, contracting CD4+ clones fell within CM and EM, and contracting CD8+ clones within EMRA.

On this clonotype itself: Its antigen is not identified.

5'RACE with constant-segment primers yielded barcoded, UMI-tagged TCR alpha and TCR beta cDNA libraries. TCRdb ran MiXCR on the 5' RACE reads and lists one entry per CDR3 protein. This table has hundreds of thousands of distinct CDR3 sequences, roughly 17% appearing once. CDR1 and CDR2 (germline): SGHRS, YFSETQ. This CDR3 contains 17 residues. The V and J ends lost 2 bases and 2 bases, in that order; junction bases with no gene match: 11. The sequencing sample was made of PBMCs or a T cell subset sorted from them (not recorded which). This receptor was taken from an adult woman who had mild COVID-19 (a few samples of this study predate the infection). Cell type and time point are not known. The V and J genes are TRBV5-1 and TRBJ2-7; 9 bases map to TRBD1. The CDR3 protein is CASSFPPGQGPPYEQYF. CDR3 nucleotides: TGCGCCAGCAGCTTCCCCCCGGGACAGGGACCTCCCTACGAGCAGTACTTC.